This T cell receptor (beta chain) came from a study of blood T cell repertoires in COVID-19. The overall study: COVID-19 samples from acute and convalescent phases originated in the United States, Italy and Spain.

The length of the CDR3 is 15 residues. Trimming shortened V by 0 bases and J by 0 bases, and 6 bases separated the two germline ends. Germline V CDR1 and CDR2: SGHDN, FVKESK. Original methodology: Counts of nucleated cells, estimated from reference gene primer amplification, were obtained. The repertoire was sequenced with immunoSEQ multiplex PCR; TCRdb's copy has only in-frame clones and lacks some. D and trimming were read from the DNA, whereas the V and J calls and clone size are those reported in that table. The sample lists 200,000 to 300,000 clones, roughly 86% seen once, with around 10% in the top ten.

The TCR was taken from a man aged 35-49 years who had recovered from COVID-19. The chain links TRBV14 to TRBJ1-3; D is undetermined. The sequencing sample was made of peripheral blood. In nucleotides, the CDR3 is TGTGCCAGCAGCCAAGATCAGTCCTCTGGAAACACCATATATTTT. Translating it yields CASSQDQSSGNTIYF.